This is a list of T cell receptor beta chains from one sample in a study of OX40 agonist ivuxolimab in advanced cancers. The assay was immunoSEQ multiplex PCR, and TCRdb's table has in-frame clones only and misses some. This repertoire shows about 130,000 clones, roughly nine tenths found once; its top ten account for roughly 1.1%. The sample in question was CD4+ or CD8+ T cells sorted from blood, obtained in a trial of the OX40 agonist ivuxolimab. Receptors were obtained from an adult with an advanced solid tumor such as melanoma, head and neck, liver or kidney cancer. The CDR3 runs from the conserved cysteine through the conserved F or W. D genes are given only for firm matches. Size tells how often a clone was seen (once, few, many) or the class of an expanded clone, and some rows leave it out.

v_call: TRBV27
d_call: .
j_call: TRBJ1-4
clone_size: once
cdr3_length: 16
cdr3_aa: CASSFTPGGWREKLFF
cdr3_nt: TGTGCCAGCAGTTTCACCCCGGGGGGGTGGCGGGAAAAACTGTTTTTT

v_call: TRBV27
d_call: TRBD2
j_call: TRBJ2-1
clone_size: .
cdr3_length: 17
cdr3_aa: CASSPLLTSGPYNEQFF
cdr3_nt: TGTGCCAGCAGTCCCCTACTCACTAGCGGGCCTTACAATGAGCAGTTCTTC

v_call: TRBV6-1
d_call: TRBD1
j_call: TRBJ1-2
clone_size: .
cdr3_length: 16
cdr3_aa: CASSETGLSRRGGYTF
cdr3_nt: TGTGCCAGCAGTGAGACAGGGCTAAGTCGCCGAGGGGGCTACACCTTC

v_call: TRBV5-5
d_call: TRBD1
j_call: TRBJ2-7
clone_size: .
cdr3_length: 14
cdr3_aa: CASSLGGQNYEQYF
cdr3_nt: TGTGCCAGCAGCTTAGGGGGACAGAACTACGAGCAGTACTTC

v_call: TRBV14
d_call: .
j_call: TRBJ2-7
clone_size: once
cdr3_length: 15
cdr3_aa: CASSHLGARDYEQYF
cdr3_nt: TGTGCCAGCAGCCACCTGGGGGCGCGGGACTACGAGCAGTACTTC

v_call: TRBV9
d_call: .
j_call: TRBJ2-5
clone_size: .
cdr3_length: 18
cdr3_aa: CASSVVWGRKEHKETQYF
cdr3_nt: TGTGCCAGCAGCGTAGTCTGGGGACGGAAGGAACATAAAGAGACCCAGTACTTC

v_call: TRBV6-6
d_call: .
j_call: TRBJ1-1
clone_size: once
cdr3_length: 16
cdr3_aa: CASSYSGRGSETEAFF
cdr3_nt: TGTGCCAGCAGTTACTCAGGCAGGGGATCGGAGACTGAAGCTTTCTTT

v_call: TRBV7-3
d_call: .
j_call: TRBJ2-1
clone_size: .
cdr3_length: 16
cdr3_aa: CASSAFEGSSYNEQFF
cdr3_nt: TGTGCCAGCAGCGCCTTTGAAGGGAGCTCCTACAATGAGCAGTTCTTC

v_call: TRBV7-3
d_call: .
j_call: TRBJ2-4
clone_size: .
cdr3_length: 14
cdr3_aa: CASSSRGAKNIQYF
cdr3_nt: TGTGCCAGCAGCTCTAGGGGAGCCAAAAACATTCAGTACTTC

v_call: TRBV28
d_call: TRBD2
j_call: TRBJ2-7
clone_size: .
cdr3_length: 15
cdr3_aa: CASSRGSAGEFEQYF
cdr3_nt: TGTGCCAGCAGTCGAGGTTCAGCGGGAGAGTTCGAGCAGTACTTC

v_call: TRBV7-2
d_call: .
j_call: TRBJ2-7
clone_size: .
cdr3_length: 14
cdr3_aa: CASSTQSTGGEQYF
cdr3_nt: TGTGCCAGCAGCACCCAAAGCACTGGGGGCGAGCAGTACTTC

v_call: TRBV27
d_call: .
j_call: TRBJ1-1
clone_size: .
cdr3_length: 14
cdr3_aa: CASSHTNGGTEAFF
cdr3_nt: TGTGCCAGCAGTCACACGAATGGGGGCACTGAAGCTTTCTTT

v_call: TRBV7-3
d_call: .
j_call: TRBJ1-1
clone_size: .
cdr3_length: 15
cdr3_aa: CASSLRGDPNTEAFF
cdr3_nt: TGTGCCAGCAGCTTAAGGGGGGATCCGAACACTGAAGCTTTCTTT

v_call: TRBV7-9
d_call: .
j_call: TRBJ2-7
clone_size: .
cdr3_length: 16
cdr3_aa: CASSLSPTSRLGEQYF
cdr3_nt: TGTGCCAGCAGCCTTTCCCCGACTAGTCGGTTGGGCGAGCAGTACTTC

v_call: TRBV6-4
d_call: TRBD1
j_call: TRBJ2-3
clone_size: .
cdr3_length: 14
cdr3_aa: CASSGTGYADTQYF
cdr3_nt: TGTGCCAGCAGTGGGACAGGGTATGCAGATACGCAGTATTTT

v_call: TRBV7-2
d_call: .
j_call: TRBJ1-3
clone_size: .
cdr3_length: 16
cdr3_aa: CASSLVPAGYGNTIYF
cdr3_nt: TGTGCCAGCAGCTTAGTACCCGCAGGGTATGGAAACACCATATATTTT

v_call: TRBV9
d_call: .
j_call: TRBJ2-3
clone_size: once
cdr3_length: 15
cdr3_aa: CASSVVKGLTDTQYF
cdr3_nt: TGTGCCAGCAGCGTAGTAAAGGGGCTGACAGATACGCAGTATTTT

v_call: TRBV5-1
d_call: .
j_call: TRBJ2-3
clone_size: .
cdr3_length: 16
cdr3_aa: CASSLGSFGSTDTQYF
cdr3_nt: TGCGCCAGCAGCTTGGGCAGTTTCGGTAGCACAGATACGCAGTATTTT

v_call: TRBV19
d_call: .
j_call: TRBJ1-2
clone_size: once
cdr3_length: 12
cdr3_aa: CASSIDTYGYTF
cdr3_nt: TGTGCCAGTAGTATAGACACTTATGGCTACACCTTC

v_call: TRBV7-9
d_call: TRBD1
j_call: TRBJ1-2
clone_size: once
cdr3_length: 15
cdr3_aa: CASSRPGQGNYGYTF
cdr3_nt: TGTGCCAGCAGCAGACCCGGACAGGGGAACTATGGCTACACCTTC

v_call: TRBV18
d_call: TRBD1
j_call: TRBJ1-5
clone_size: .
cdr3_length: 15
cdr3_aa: CASSATGESAQPQHF
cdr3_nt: TGTGCCAGCTCAGCGACAGGGGAATCAGCTCAGCCCCAGCATTTT

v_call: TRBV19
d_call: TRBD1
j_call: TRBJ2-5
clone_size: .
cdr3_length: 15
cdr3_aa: CASSLRTGFQETQYF
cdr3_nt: TGTGCCAGTAGTCTTCGGACAGGGTTTCAAGAGACCCAGTACTTC

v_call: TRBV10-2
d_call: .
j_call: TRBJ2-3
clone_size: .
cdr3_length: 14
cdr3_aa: CASSAFRDTDTQYF
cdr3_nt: TGCGCCAGCAGTGCCTTTAGGGACACAGATACGCAGTATTTT

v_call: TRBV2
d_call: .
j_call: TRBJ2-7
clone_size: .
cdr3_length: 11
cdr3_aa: CASIRSYEQYF
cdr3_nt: TGTGCCAGCATCAGGTCGTACGAGCAGTACTTC

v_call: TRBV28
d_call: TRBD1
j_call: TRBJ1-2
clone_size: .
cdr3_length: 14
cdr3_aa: CASRIDRANYGYTF
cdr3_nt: TGTGCCAGCAGAATAGACAGGGCAAACTATGGCTACACCTTC

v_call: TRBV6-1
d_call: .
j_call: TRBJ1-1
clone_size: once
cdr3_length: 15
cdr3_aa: CASSTRGLRGTEAFF
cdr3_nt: TGTGCCAGCAGTACCCGGGGCCTTAGGGGCACTGAAGCTTTCTTT